This record concerns one T cell receptor (beta chain) sequence. The sample comes from a study of cytomegalovirus exposure and HLA in healthy donors. About the research overall: Researchers found that about 82% of fewer than 450 genotyped donors fell within the Caucasian-associated ancestry cluster.

CDR3 length equals 15 residues. The V gene's germline CDR1 is SGHDT and CDR2 YYEEEE. With 0 bases removed from V and 5 bases from J, the gap between germline ends came to 9 bases. PCR employed 60 Vbeta and 13 Jbeta primers. Sequenced by immunoSEQ multiplex PCR; TCRdb stores in-frame clones only, minus some. In the table there are approximately 150,000 clones, approximately 73% of which are singletons. The chain links TRBV5-6 to TRBJ1-6, with TRBD1 as a possible D gene (5 bases). Sequenced: PBMCs. This TCR came from a man in his fifties in good health and CMV-seronegative. CDR3 loop: CASSLEGRDNSPLHF. The CDR3 DNA is TGTGCCAGCAGCTTGGAGGGGCGTGATAATTCACCCCTCCACTTT.